A single sample gave rise to the 21 T cell receptor beta chains below, sequenced in a study of control samples from healthy donors and cancer patients. Sequencing was performed with immunoSEQ multiplex PCR; in TCRdb, only in-frame clones are kept and a portion is missing. The data contain 45,000 to 55,000 clones, roughly 92% of them singletons. Sequencing was done on a sample of PBMCs. Receptors originate from a woman aged 45-65 years with head and neck cancer.

The CDR3 is CASSLEGDEQFF. As DNA, the CDR3 is TGCGCCAGCAGCTTGGAGGGTGATGAGCAGTTCTTC. The J gene is TRBJ2-1, the V gene TRBV5-1; the D is unclear. V was cut by 0 bases and J by 8 bases, with 6 bases left in between. The germline CDR1 and CDR2 sequences are SGHRS and YFSETQ. The CDR3 totals 12 residues.

This clone came up once. The chain has TRBV2 and TRBJ2-7; TRBD1 might be the D (6 bases). This CDR3 region has 14 residues. Germline assignment: CDR1 SNHLY and CDR2 FYNNEI. The V and J ends lost 10 bases and 3 bases respectively, with 19 bases between them. CDR3 sequence: CAIGQPPSFYEQYF. As DNA, the CDR3 is TGTGCCATAGGACAGCCCCCTTCTTTCTACGAGCAGTACTTC.

The V and J genes are TRBV27 and TRBJ2-3; D is undetermined. CDR1 is MNHEY, CDR2 SMNVEV, per germline (reference sequence). The CDR3 extends over 14 amino acids. V was pared by 0 bases and J by 2 bases, with 6 bases between. The CDR3 DNA follows: TGTGCCAGCAGTTTATCACACTACACAGATACGCAGTATTTT. Residues: CASSLSHYTDTQYF.

The gene calls are TRBV11-2 and TRBJ1-4; 7 positions match TRBD1. J gave up 7 bases and V 2 bases, and 7 bases lay outside the gene matches. The CDR3 is made up of 15 amino acids. CDR1 is SGHAT, CDR2 FQNNGV, per germline. The CDR3 sequence is CASSLIRDSAEKLFF. For the CDR3, the DNA is TGTGCCAGCAGCTTAATCCGGGACAGTGCTGAAAAACTGTTTTTT. The full variable domain, in which reference TRBV11-2 and TRBJ1-4 provide the parts outside the CDR3, is EAGVAQSPRYKIIEKRQSVAFWCNPISGHATLYWYQQILGQGPKLLIQFQNNGVVDDSQLPKDRFSAERLKGVDSTLKIQPAKLEDSAVYLCASSLIRDSAEKLFFGSGTQLSVL.

The rearrangement joins TRBV19 to TRBJ2-7, with D possibly called TRBD1 or TRBD2 (5 bases each). The length of the CDR3 is 13 residues. V was cut by 3 bases and J by 3 bases, with 9 bases left in between. Germline CDR1 and CDR2: LNHDA and SQIVND (reference sequence). DNA for the CDR3: TGTGCCAGTAGTATCGGGGCGGACTACGAGCAGTACTTC. It codes for CASSIGADYEQYF.

The rearrangement uses TRBV6-1 and TRBJ1-5; TRBD1 might be the D (5 bases). Germline V CDR1 and CDR2: MNHNS, SASEGT. V shed 0 bases and J shed 7 bases, with 7 bases lying between them. This CDR3 region has 13 residues. The CDR3 loop reads CASSEAGTQPQHF. Written as DNA, the CDR3 is TGTGCCAGCAGTGAAGCGGGGACCCAGCCCCAGCATTTT.

V and J are TRBV18 and TRBJ1-5; D might be TRBD1 (5 bases). The CDR3 consists of 13 residues. CDR1 and CDR2 (germline): KGHSH, LQKENI. V shed 4 bases and J shed 1 base, with 5 bases lying between them. The DNA of the CDR3 is TGTGCCAGCTCACAGGGGAGCAATCAGCCCCAGCATTTT. This translates into CASSQGSNQPQHF.

The chain couples TRBV4-3 to TRBJ2-2, with a tentative D call TRBD2 (5 bases). V shed 0 bases and J shed 2 bases, with 16 bases lying between them. Germline V gene lookup returns CDR1 LGHNA and CDR2 YSLEER. The CDR3 is made up of 18 amino acids. Here the CDR3 reads CASSQDRVQRPNTGELFF. The CDR3 nucleotides read TGCGCCAGCAGCCAAGATCGGGTCCAGCGGCCCAACACCGGGGAGCTGTTTTTT.

The chain uses TRBV1 and TRBJ2-1; the DNA was not compared with TRBD2, the D call given in the table. TRBV1 is recorded as a pseudogene. This CDR3 has 16 residues. The CDR3 spells CTSSQGGAGGTGEQFF. CDR3 in DNA: TGCACCAGCAGCCAAGGAGGGGCGGGAGGCACCGGTGAGCAGTTCTTC.

This sequence joins TRBV27 and TRBJ1-4; D uncertain. This CDR3 has 17 residues. Germline CDR1 reads MNHEY; CDR2 reads SMNVEV (reference sequence). The V end lost 1 base, the J end lost 0 bases, and 12 bases lay between the germline ends. CDR3 amino acids: CASSLFAVGATNEKLFF. The DNA for the CDR3 is TGTGCCAGCAGTTTATTCGCGGTGGGCGCAACTAATGAAAAACTGTTTTTT.

J is TRBJ2-7 and V is TRBV20-1; D remains ambiguous. Germline V gene data show CDR1 as DFQATT and CDR2 as SNEGSKA (reference sequence). There are 11 residues in the CDR3. The ends were cut back, 3 bases at V and 5 bases at J, with 8 bases in the middle. This CDR3 is CSASSADEQYF. The CDR3 nucleotides are TGCAGTGCTAGTTCGGCTGACGAGCAGTACTTC.

The chain is built from TRBV6-5 and TRBJ1-6, with 8 bases identical to TRBD1. The CDR3 contains 14 residues. The germline gives CDR1 MNHEY, CDR2 SVGAGI. The V gene end was trimmed by 4 bases and the J gene end by 10 bases; junction bases not matched to a gene: 6. CDR3 sequence: CASSSQGAESPLHF. The CDR3 nucleotides read TGTGCCAGCAGTTCCCAGGGGGCTGAATCACCCCTCCACTTT.

This clone turned up a few times. J is TRBJ1-3 and V is TRBV18; D is possibly TRBD1 (5 bases). V was clipped by 2 bases and J by 2 bases, with 16 bases between them. The CDR3 extends over 17 amino acids. The germline V gene encodes CDR1 KGHSH and CDR2 LQKENI. CDR3 in amino acids: CASSPNGGLEAGNTIYF. For the CDR3, the DNA is TGTGCCAGCTCACCAAATGGGGGATTAGAAGCTGGAAACACCATATATTTT.

The chain combines TRBV7-9 with TRBJ1-1; D remains unclear. Per the germline V gene, CDR1 is SEHNR and CDR2 is FQNEAQ (reference sequence). V gave up 4 bases and J gave up 1 base, with 7 bases separating them. The CDR3 covers 13 residues. CDR3 bases: TGTGCCAGCAGCTATATTACGAACACTGAAGCTTTCTTT. Residues: CASSYITNTEAFF.

The V and J genes are TRBV5-8 and TRBJ1-4; maybe TRBD1 (5 bases). V dropped 0 bases and J dropped 7 bases, with 13 bases sitting between them. The CDR3 contains 15 residues. Germline V gene sequence: CDR1 SGHTS, CDR2 YDEGEE. The CDR3 nucleotides are TGTGCCAGCAGCTTGGATTGGACATCGAGTGAAAAACTGTTTTTT. Translation gives CASSLDWTSSEKLFF.

The J gene is TRBJ2-2, the V gene TRBV27, with 9 bases lining up with TRBD2. Germline CDR1 and CDR2: MNHEY and SMNVEV (reference sequence). Trimming cost V 3 bases and J 6 bases; bases outside gene matches: 2. The CDR3 length is 14 residues. CDR3 residues: CASSFAGGPGELFF. The CDR3 DNA sequence: TGTGCCAGCAGTTTTGCGGGGGGGCCCGGGGAGCTGTTTTTT.

This chain links TRBV7-6 with TRBJ2-1; D may be TRBD1 or TRBD2 (6 bases each). CDR3 length: 14 amino acids. The V end was cut by 4 bases, the J end by 7 bases, with 14 bases between. Germline assignment: CDR1 SGHVS and CDR2 FNYEAQ. In DNA form, the CDR3 reads TGTGCCAGCAGCTCGAGCAAGGGGGGAAATGAGCAGTTCTTC. Protein: CASSSSKGGNEQFF.

V gene TRBV20-1 combines with J gene TRBJ2-5; D is unclear. Germline CDR1 DFQATT, CDR2 SNEGSKA (reference sequence). The V end lost 3 bases, the J end lost 3 bases, and 8 bases lay between the germline ends. This CDR3 region has 12 residues. The CDR3 DNA reads TGCAGTGCTAGTCGGATAAAAGAGACCCAGTACTTC. Its protein product is CSASRIKETQYF.

The chain couples TRBV7-2 to TRBJ1-2; a possible D gene is TRBD1 (5 bases). Germline V gives CDR1 SGHTA, CDR2 FQGNSA. The CDR3 is made up of 15 amino acids. Trimming pared 1 base from V and 4 bases from J, leaving 13 bases between. CDR3 region: CASSLEGQGSYGYTF. CDR3 DNA: TGTGCCAGCAGCTTAGAGGGGCAGGGAAGCTATGGCTACACCTTC. Filled out from reference TRBV7-2 and TRBJ1-2, the complete variable domain reads GAGVSQSPSNKVTEKGKDVELRCDPISGHTALYWYRQSLGQGLEFLIYFQGNSAPDKSGLPSDRFSAERTGGSVSTLTIQRTQQEDSAVYLCASSLEGQGSYGYTFGSGTRLTVV.

This clone has only one observation. The J gene is TRBJ2-7, the V gene TRBV24-1, with 9 nucleotides matching TRBD1. Germline CDR1 KGHDR, CDR2 SFDVKD. V shed 6 bases, J shed 3 bases, and the junction held 8 bases outside the gene matches. The CDR3 covers 15 residues. The CDR3 DNA follows: TGTGCCACCAGTACGGGACAGGGACGCAACTACGAGCAGTACTTC. Its translation: CATSTGQGRNYEQYF.

V and J are TRBV6-1 and TRBJ2-1, with 9 bases identical to TRBD2. Germline assignment: CDR1 MNHNS and CDR2 SASEGT. Unmatched junction bases numbered 7, after V lost 2 bases and J lost 2 bases. The CDR3 is 17 amino acids. In DNA form, the CDR3 reads TGTGCCAGCAGTGAACTAAGGACTAGCGTAACCTACAATGAGCAGTTCTTC. This encodes CASSELRTSVTYNEQFF.